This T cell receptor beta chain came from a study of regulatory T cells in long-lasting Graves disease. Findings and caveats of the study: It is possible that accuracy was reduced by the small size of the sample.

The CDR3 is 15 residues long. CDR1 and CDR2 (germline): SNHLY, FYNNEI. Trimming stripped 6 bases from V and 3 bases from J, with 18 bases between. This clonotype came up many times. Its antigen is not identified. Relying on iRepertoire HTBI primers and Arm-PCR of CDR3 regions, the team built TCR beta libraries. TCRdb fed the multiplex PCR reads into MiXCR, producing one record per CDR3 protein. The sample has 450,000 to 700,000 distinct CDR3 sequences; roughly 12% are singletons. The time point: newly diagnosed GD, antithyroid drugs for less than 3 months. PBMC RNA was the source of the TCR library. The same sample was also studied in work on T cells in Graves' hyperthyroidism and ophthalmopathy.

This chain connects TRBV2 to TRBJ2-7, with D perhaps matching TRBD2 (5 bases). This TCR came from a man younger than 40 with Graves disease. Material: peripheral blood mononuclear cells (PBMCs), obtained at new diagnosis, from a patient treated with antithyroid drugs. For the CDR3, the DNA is TGTGCCAGCAGGAGAATGGCACTTGGAGGCTACGAGCAGTACTTC. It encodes CASRRMALGGYEQYF. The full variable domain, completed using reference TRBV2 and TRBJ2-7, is EPEVTQTPSHQVTQMGQEVILRCVPISNHLYFYWYRQILGQKVEFLVSFYNNEISEKSEIFDDQFSVERPDGSNFTLKIRSTKLEDSAMYFCASRRMALGGYEQYFGPGTRLTVT.